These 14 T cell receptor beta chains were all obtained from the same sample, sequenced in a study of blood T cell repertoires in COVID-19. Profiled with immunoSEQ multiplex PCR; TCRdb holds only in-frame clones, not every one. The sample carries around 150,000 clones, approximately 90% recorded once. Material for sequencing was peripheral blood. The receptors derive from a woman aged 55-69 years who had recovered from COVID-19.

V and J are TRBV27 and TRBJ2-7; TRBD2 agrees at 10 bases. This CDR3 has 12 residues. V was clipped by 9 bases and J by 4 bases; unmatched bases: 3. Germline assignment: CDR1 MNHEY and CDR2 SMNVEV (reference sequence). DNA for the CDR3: TGTGCCAGGTGGACTAGCGGTTACGAGCAGTACTTC. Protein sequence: CARWTSGYEQYF.

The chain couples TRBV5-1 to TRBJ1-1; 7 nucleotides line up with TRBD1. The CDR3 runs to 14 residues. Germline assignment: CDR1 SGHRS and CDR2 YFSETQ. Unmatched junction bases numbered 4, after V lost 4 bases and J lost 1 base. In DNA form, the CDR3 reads TGCGCCAGCAGCCCGGACAGGCCGAACACTGAAGCTTTCTTT. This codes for CASSPDRPNTEAFF.

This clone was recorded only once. The CDR3, as DNA: TGTGCCAGCAGCCCCTGGGGGGGATGGATGGCAACTAATGAAAAACTGTTTTTT. Translated: CASSPWGGWMATNEKLFF. V gene TRBV5-5 combines with J gene TRBJ1-4; TRBD1 is a possible D gene (5 bases). Germline V gene lookup returns CDR1 SGHKS and CDR2 YYEKEE (reference sequence). This CDR3 has 18 amino acids. V was shortened by 4 bases and J by 0 bases, with 19 bases between the two germline ends.

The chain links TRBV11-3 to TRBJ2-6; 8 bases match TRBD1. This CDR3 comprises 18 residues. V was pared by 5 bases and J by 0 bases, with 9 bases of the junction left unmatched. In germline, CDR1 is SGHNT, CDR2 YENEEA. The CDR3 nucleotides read TGTGCCAGCAGCAAAGGACAGGGTACGGCCTCTGGGGCCAACGTCCTGACTTTC. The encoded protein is CASSKGQGTASGANVLTF.

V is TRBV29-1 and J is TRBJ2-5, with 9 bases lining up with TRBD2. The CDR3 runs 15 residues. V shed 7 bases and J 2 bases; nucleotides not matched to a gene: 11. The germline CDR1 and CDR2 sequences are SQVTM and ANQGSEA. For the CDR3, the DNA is TGCAGCGCCGGAAGAGGGACTAGCCCACAAGAGACCCAGTACTTC. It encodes CSAGRGTSPQETQYF.

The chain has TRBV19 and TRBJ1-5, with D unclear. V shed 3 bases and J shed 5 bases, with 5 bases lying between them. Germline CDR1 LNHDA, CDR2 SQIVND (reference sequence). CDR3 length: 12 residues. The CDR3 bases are TGTGCCAGTAGTATCCCTTATCAGCCCCAGCATTTT. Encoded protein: CASSIPYQPQHF. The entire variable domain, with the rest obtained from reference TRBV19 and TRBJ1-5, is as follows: DGGITQSPKYLFRKEGQNVTLSCEQNLNHDAMYWYRQDPGQGLRLIYYSQIVNDFQKGDIAEGYSVSREKKESFPLTVTSAQKNPTAFYLCASSIPYQPQHFGDGTRLSIL.

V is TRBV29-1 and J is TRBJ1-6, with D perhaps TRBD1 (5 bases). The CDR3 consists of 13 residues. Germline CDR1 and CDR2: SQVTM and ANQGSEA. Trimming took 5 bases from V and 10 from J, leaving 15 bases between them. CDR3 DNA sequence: TGCAGCGTTATGGAAAGGGGTGAGTCACCCCTCCACTTT. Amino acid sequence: CSVMERGESPLHF.

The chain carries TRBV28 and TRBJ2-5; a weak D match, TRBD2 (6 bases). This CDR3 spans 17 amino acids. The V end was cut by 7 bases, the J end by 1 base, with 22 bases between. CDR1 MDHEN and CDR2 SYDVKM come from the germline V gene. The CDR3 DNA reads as TGTGCCAGCAAGTCGCGATTCGGGAGAAGAGTCCAAGAGACCCAGTACTTC. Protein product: CASKSRFGRRVQETQYF.

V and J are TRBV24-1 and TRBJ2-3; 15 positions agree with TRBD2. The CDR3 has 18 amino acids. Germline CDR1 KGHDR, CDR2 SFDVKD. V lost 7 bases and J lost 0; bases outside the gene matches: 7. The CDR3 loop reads CATSLGLAGGYSTDTQYF. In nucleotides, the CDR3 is TGTGCCACCAGCTTGGGACTAGCGGGGGGTTATAGCACAGATACGCAGTATTTT.

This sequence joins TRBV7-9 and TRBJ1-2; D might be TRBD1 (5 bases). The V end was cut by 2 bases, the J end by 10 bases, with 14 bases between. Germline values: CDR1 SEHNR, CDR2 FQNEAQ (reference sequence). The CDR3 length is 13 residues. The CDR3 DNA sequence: TGTGCCAGCAGCTTAATGGGGCCCTCCGACTACACCTTC. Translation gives CASSLMGPSDYTF.

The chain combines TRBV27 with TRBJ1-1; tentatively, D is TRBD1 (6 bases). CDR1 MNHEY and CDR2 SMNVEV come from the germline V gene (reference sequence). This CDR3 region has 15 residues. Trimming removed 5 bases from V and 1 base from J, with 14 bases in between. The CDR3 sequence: CASSLTTGWNTEAFF. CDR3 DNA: TGTGCCAGCAGTCTTACGACAGGCTGGAACACTGAAGCTTTCTTT.

Here the CDR3 reads CASSVDPGGFTGELFF. The DNA for the CDR3 is TGTGCCAGCAGCGTAGACCCGGGGGGTTTCACCGGGGAGCTGTTTTTT. The chain is built from TRBV9 and TRBJ2-2, with TRBD2 matching 7 bases. The J segment lost 4 bases and the V segment lost 0 bases, leaving 6 bases of the junction unmatched. CDR1 is SGDLS, CDR2 YYNGEE, per germline. The CDR3 consists of 16 residues.

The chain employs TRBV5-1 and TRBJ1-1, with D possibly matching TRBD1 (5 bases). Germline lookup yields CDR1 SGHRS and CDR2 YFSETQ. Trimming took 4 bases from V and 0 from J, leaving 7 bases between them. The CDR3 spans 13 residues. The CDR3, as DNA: TGCGCCAGCAGCGACAGCTTGAACACTGAAGCTTTCTTT. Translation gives CASSDSLNTEAFF.

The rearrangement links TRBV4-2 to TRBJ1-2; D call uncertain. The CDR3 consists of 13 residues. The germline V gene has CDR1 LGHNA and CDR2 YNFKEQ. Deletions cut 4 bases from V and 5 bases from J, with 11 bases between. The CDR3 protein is CASSPSGEYGYTF. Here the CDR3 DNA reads TGTGCCAGCAGCCCCTCCGGAGAATATGGCTACACCTTC.